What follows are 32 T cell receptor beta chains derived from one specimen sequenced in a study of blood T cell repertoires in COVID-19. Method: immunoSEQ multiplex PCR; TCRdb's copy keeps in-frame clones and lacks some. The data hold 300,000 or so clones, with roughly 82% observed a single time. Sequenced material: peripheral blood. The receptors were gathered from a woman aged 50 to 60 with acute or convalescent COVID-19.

The chain's CDR3 is CASSFRGLVNNEQFF. As DNA, the CDR3 is TGTGCCAGCAGCTTCAGGGGGCTTGTCAACAATGAGCAGTTCTTC. J is TRBJ2-1 and V is TRBV7-9; 8 bases are a match to TRBD1. The CDR3 contains 15 residues. The germline V gene has CDR1 SEHNR and CDR2 FQNEAQ (reference sequence). Germline trimming cut 3 bases from V and 5 bases from J; bases unmatched to any gene: 6.

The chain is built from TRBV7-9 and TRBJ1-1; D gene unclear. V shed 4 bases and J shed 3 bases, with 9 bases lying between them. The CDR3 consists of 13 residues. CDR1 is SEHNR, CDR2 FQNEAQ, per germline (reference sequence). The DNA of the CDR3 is TGTGCCAGCAGCTCTGGCGGATACACTGAAGCTTTCTTT. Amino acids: CASSSGGYTEAFF.

The CDR3 protein is CASSQGPNTEAFF. The CDR3 nucleotides are TGTGCCAGCAGCCAAGGGCCGAACACTGAAGCTTTCTTT. V and J are TRBV3-1 (or the pseudogene TRBV3-2) and TRBJ1-1; no reliable D call. V was cut by 1 base and J by 1 base, with 4 bases left in between. The CDR3 is 13 amino acids. Germline CDR1 and CDR2: LGHDT and YNNKEL (reference sequence).

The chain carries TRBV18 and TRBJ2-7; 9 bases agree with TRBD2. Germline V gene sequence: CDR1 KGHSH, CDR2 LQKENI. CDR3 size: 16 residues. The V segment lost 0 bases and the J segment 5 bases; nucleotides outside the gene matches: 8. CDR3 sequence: CASSPPGGRAVDEQYF. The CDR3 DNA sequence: TGTGCCAGCTCACCACCGGGCGGGAGGGCCGTTGACGAGCAGTACTTC. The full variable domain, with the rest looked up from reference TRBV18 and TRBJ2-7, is NAGVMQNPRHLVRRRGQEARLRCSPMKGHSHVYWYRQLPEEGLKFMVYLQKENIIDESGMPKERFSAEFPKEGPSILRIQQVVRGDSAAYFCASSPPGGRAVDEQYFGPGTRLTVT.

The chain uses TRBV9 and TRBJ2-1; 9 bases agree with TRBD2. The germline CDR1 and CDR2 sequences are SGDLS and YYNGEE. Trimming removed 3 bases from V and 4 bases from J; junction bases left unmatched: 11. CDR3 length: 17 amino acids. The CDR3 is CASSAGGSREGYNEQFF. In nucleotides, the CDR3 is TGTGCCAGCAGCGCCGGGGGGTCGCGGGAGGGGTACAATGAGCAGTTCTTC.

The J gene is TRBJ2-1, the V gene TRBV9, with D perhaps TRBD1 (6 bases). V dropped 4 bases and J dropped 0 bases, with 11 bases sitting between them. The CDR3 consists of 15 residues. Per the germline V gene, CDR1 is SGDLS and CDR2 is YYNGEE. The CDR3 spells CASSPKGHSYNEQFF. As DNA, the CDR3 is TGTGCCAGCAGCCCCAAGGGACACTCCTACAATGAGCAGTTCTTC.

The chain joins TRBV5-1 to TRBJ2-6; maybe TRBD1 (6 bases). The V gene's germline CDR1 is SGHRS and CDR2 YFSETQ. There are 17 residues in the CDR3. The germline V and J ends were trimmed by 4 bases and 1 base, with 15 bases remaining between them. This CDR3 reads CASSTAAQGSGANVLTF. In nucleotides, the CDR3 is TGCGCCAGCAGCACGGCCGCACAGGGATCTGGGGCCAACGTCCTGACTTTC.

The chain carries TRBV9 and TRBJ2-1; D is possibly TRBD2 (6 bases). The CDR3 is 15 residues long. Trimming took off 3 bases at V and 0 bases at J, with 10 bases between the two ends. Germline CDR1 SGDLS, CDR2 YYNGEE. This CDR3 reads CASSGRDLSYNEQFF. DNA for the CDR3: TGTGCCAGCAGCGGGCGGGACCTCTCCTACAATGAGCAGTTCTTC.

The DNA of the CDR3 is TGTGCCAGTAGCCTACTAGTCTACAATGAGCAGTTCTTC. Protein sequence: CASSLLVYNEQFF. This chain links TRBV19 with TRBJ2-1; a possible D gene is TRBD2 (5 bases). The length of the CDR3 is 13 residues. Germline CDR1 is LNHDA and CDR2 is SQIVND (reference sequence). Trimming took 6 bases from V and 3 from J, leaving 9 bases between them.

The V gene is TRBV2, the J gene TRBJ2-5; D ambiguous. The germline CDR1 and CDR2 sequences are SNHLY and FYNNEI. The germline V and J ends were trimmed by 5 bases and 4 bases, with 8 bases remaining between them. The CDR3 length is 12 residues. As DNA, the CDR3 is TGTGCCAGCAGTCAGGCCCGAGAGACCCAGTACTTC. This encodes CASSQARETQYF.

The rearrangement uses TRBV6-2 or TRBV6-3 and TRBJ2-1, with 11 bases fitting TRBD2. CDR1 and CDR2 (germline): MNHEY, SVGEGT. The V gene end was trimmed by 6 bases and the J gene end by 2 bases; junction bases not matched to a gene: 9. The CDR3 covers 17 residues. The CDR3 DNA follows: TGTGCCAGCAGCCCTCAGCTAGCGGGAGGCCCCTACAATGAGCAGTTCTTC. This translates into CASSPQLAGGPYNEQFF.

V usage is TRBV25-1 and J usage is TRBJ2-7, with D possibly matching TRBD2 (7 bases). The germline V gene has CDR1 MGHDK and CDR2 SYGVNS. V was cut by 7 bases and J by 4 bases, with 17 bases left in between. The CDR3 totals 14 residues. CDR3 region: CASTRGGVPYEQYF. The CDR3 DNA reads TGTGCCAGCACTAGGGGGGGGGTACCTTACGAGCAGTACTTC.

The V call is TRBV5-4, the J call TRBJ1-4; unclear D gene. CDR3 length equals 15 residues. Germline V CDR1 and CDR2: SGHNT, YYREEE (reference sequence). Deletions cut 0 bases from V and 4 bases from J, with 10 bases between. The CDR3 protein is CASSLAGRRNEKLFF. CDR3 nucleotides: TGTGCCAGCAGCTTGGCTGGCAGGCGTAATGAAAAACTGTTTTTT.

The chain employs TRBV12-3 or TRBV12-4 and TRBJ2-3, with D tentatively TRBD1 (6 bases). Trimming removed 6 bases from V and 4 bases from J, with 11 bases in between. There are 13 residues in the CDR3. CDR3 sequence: CASRQGFADTQYF. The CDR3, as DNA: TGTGCCAGCAGACAGGGTTTTGCAGATACGCAGTATTTT.

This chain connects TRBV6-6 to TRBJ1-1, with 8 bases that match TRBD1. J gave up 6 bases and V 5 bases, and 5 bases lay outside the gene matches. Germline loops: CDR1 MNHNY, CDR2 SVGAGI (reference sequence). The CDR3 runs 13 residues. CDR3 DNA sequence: TGTGCCAGCAGTGATCAGGGGGCTGCTGAAGCTTTCTTT. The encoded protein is CASSDQGAAEAFF.

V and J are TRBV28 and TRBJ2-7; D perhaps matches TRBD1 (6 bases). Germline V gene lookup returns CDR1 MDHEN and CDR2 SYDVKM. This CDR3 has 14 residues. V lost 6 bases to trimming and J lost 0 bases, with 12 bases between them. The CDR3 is CASSFGTYSYEQYF. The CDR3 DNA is TGTGCCAGCAGCTTCGGGACATACTCCTACGAGCAGTACTTC.

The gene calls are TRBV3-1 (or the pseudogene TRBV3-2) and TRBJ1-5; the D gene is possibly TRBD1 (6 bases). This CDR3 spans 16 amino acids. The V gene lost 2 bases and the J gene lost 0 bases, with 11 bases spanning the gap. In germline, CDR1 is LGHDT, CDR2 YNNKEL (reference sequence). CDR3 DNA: TGTGCCAGCAGCCAAACAGGGATGGATAGCAATCAGCCCCAGCATTTT. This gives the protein CASSQTGMDSNQPQHF.

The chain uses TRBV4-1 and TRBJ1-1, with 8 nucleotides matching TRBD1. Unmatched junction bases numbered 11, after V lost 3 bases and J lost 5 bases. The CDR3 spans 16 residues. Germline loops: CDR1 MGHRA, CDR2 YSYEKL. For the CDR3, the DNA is TGCGCCAGCAGCCAGATCGGACAGGGCCAGGGGACTGAAGCTTTCTTT. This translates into CASSQIGQGQGTEAFF.

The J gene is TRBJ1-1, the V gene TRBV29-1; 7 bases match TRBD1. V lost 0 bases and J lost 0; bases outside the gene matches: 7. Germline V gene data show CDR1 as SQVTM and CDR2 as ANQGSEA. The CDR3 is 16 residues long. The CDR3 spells CSVEDSTGTVNTEAFF. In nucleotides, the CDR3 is TGCAGCGTTGAAGACTCAACCGGGACAGTGAACACTGAAGCTTTCTTT.

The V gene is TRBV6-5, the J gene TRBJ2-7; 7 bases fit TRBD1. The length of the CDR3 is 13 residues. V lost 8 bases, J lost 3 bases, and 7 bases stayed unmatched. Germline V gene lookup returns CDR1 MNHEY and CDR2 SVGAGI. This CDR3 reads CASLDRRYYEQYF. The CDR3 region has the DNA TGTGCCAGCCTGGACAGGCGATACTACGAGCAGTACTTC.

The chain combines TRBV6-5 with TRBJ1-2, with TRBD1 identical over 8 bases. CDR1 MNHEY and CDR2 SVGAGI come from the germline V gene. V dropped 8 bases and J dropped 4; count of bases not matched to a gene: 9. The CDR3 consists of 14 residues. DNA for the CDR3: TGTGCCAGCCTCGGGGGACAGGCCCGCTATGGCTACACCTTC. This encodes CASLGGQARYGYTF.

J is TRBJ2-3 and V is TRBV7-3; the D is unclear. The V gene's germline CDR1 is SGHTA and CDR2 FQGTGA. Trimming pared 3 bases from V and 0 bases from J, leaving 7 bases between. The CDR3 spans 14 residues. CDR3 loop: CASSFARSTDTQYF. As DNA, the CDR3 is TGTGCCAGCAGCTTCGCTCGGAGCACAGATACGCAGTATTTT. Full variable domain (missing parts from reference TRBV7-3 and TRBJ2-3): GAGVSQTPSNKVTEKGKYVELRCDPISGHTALYWYRQSLGQGPEFLIYFQGTGAADDSGLPNDRFFAVRPEGSVSTLKIQRTERGDSAVYLCASSFARSTDTQYFGPGTRLTVL.

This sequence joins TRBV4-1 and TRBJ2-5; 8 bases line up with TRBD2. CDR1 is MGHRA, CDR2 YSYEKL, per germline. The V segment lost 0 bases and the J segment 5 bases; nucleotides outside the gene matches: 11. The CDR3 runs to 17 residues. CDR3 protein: CASSQETPKAGVETQYF. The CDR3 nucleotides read TGCGCCAGCAGCCAAGAAACCCCCAAAGCGGGAGTTGAGACCCAGTACTTC.

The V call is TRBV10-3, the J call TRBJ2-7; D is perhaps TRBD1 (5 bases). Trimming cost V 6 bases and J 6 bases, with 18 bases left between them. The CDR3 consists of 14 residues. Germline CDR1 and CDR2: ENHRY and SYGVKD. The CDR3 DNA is TGTGCCATCAGGGAGACAGTCCCTGCCGGCGAGCAGTACTTC. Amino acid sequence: CAIRETVPAGEQYF.

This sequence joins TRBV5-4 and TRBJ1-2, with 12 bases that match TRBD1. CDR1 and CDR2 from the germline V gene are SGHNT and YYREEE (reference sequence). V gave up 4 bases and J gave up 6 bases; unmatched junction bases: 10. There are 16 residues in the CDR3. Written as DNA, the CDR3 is TGTGCCAGCAGCACTAAACCGGGACAGGGGGCCGATGGCTACACCTTC. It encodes CASSTKPGQGADGYTF. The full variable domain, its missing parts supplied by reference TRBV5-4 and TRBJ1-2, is ETGVTQSPTHLIKTRGQQVTLRCSSQSGHNTVSWYQQALGQGPQFIFQYYREEENGRGNFPPRFSGLQFPNYSSELNVNALELDDSALYLCASSTKPGQGADGYTFGSGTRLTVV.

The CDR3 is CASQPDTGGGTEAFF. CDR3 DNA sequence: TGTGCCAGCCAGCCCGATACAGGGGGCGGCACTGAAGCTTTCTTT. The rearrangement links TRBV2 to TRBJ1-1; 9 nucleotides match TRBD1. CDR1 and CDR2 from the germline V gene are SNHLY and FYNNEI. The CDR3 runs 15 residues. J was trimmed by 4 bases and V by 8 bases; bases with no gene match: 11.

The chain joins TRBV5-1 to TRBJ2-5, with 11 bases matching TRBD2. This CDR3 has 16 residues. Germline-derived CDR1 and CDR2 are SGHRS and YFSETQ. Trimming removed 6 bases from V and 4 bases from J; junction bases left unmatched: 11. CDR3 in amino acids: CASTRGLAGGGETQYF. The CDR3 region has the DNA TGCGCCAGCACCCGAGGGCTAGCGGGAGGAGGAGAGACCCAGTACTTC.

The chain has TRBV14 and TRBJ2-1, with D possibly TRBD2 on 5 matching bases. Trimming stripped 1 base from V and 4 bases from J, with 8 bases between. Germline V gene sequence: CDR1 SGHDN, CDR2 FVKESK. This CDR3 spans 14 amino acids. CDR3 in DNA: TGTGCCAGCAGCCAAGGAAGACTATACAATGAGCAGTTCTTC. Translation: CASSQGRLYNEQFF.

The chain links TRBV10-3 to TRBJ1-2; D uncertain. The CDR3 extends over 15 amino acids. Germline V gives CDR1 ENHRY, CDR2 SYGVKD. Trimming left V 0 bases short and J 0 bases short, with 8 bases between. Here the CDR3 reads CAISESYRANYGYTF. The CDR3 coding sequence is TGTGCCATCAGTGAGTCATATAGAGCTAACTATGGCTACACCTTC.

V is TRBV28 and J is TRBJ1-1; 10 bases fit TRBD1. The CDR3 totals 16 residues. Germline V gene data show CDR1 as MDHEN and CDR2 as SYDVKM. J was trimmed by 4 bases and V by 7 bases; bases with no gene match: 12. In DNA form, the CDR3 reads TGTGCCAGCACCTCAATTGGGGGACAGGGGTTCACTGAAGCTTTCTTT. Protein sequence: CASTSIGGQGFTEAFF.

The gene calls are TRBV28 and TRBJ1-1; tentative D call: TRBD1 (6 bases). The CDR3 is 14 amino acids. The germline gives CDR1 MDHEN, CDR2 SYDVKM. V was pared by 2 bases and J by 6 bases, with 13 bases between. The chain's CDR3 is CASSLMGAGAEAFF. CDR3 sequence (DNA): TGTGCCAGCAGTTTAATGGGGGCTGGTGCTGAAGCTTTCTTT.

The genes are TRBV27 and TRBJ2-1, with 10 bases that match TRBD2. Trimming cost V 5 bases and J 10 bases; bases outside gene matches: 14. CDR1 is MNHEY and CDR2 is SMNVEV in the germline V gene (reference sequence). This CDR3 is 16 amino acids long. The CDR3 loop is CASSPLAGGSLGEQFF. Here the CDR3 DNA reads TGTGCCAGCAGTCCCTTAGCGGGAGGCTCCCTAGGGGAGCAGTTCTTC.